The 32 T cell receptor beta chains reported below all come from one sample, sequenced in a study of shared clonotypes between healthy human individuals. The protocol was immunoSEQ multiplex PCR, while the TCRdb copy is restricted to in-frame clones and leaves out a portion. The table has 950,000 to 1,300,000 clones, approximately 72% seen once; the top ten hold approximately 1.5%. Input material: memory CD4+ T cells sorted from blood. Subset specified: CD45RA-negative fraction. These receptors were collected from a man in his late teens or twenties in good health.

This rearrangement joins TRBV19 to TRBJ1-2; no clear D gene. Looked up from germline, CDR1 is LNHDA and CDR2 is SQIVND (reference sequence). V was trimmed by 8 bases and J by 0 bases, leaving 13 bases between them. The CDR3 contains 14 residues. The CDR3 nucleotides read TGTGCCAGTCGACACCGGCTTTCTAACTATGGCTACACCTTC. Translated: CASRHRLSNYGYTF.

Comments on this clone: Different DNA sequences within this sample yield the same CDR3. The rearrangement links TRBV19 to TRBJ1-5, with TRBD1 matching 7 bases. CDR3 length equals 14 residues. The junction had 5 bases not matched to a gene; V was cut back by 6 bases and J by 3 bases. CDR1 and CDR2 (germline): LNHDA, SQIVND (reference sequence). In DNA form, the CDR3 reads TGTGCCAGTAGCCCAGACAGGGTCAATCAGCCCCAGCATTTT. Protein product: CASSPDRVNQPQHF.

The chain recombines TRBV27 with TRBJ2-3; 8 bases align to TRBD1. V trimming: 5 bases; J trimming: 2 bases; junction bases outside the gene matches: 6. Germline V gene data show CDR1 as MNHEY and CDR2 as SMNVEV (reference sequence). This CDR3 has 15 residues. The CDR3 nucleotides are TGTGCCAGCAGTCAGGGGACAGGTGTCACAGATACGCAGTATTTT. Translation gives CASSQGTGVTDTQYF.

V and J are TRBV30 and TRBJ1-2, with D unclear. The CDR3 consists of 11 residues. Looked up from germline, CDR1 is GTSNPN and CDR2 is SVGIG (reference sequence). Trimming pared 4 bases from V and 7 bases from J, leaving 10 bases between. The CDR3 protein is CAWNAYRGYTF. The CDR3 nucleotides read TGTGCCTGGAATGCCTACCGTGGCTACACCTTC.

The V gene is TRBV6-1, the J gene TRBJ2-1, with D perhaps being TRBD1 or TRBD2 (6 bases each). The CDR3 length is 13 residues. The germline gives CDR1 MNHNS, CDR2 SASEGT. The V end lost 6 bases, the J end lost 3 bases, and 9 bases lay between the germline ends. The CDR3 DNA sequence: TGTGCCAGCAGCGAGGGGGGCTACAATGAGCAGTTCTTC. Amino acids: CASSEGGYNEQFF.

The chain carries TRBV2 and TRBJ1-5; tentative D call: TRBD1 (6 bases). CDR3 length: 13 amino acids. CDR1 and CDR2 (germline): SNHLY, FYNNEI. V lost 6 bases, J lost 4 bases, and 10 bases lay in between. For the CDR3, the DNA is TGTGCCAGCAGCTATACAGGGAATCAGCCCCAGCATTTT. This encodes CASSYTGNQPQHF.

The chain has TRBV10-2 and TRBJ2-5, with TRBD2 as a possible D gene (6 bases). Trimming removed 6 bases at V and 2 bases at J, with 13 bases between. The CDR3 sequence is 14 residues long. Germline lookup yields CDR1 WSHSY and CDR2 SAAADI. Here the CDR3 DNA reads TGCGCCAGCAGCCCGTCCGGGAGACAAGAGACCCAGTACTTC. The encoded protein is CASSPSGRQETQYF.

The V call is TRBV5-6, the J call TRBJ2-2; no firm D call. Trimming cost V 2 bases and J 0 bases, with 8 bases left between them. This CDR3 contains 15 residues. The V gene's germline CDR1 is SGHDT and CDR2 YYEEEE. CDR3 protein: CASSFVGTNTGELFF. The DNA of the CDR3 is TGTGCCAGCAGCTTTGTAGGAACGAACACCGGGGAGCTGTTTTTT.

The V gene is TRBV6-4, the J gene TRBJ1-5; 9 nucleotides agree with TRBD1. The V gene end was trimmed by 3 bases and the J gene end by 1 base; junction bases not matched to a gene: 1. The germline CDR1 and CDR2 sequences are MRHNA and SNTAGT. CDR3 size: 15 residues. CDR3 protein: CASSEGTGSNQPQHF. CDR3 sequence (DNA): TGTGCCAGCAGTGAAGGGACAGGGAGCAATCAGCCCCAGCATTTT.

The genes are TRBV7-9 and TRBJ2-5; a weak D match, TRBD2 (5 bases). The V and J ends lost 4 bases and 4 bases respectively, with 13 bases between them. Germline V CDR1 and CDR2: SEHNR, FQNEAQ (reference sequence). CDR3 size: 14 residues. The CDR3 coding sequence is TGTGCCAGCAGCTCGTTGGAGGTTGGAGAGACCCAGTACTTC. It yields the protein CASSSLEVGETQYF.

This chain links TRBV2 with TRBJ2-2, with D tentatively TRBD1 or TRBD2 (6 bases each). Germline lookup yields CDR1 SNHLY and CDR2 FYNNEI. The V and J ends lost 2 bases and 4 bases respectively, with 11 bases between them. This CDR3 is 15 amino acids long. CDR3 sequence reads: CASSELRGRTGELFF. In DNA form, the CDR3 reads TGTGCCAGCAGTGAACTCCGGGGGCGCACCGGGGAGCTGTTTTTT.

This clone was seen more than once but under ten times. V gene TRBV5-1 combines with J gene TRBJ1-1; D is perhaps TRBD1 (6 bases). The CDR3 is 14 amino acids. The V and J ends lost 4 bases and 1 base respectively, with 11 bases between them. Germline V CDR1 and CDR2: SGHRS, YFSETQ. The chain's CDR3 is CASSIKTGNTEAFF. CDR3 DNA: TGCGCCAGCAGCATAAAGACAGGGAACACTGAAGCTTTCTTT.

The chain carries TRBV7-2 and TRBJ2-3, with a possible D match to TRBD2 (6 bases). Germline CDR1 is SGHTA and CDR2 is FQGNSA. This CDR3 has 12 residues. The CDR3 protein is CACGKSTDTQYF. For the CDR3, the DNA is TGTGCGTGCGGGAAAAGCACAGATACGCAGTATTTT. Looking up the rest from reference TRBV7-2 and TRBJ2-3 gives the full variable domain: GAGVSQSPSNKVTEKGKDVELRCDPISGHTALYWYRQSLGQGLEFLIYFQGNSAPDKSGLPSDRFSAERTGGSVSTLTIQRTQQEDSAVYLCACGKSTDTQYFGPGTRLTVL.

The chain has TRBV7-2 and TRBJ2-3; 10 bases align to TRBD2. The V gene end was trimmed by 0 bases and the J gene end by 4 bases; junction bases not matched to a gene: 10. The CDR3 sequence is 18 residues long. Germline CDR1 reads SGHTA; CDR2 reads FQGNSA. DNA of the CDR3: TGTGCCAGCAGCTTAGCCCCTTTAGCGGGAGGTAGGGCAGATACGCAGTATTTT. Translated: CASSLAPLAGGRADTQYF. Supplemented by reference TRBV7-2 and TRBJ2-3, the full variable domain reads GAGVSQSPSNKVTEKGKDVELRCDPISGHTALYWYRQSLGQGLEFLIYFQGNSAPDKSGLPSDRFSAERTGGSVSTLTIQRTQQEDSAVYLCASSLAPLAGGRADTQYFGPGTRLTVL.

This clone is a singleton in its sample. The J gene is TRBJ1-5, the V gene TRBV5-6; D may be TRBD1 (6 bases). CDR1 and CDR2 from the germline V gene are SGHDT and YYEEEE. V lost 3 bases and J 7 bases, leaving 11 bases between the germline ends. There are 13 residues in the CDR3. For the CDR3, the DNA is TGTGCCAGCAGCTGGAAAACAGGGCAGCCCCAGCATTTT. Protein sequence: CASSWKTGQPQHF.

Here the CDR3 reads CASSSPSEETQYF. The CDR3, as DNA: TGTGCCAGCAGCTCGCCTTCCGAAGAGACCCAGTACTTC. This chain connects TRBV12-1 to TRBJ2-5. TRBV12-1 is recorded as a pseudogene. The length of the CDR3 is 13 residues.

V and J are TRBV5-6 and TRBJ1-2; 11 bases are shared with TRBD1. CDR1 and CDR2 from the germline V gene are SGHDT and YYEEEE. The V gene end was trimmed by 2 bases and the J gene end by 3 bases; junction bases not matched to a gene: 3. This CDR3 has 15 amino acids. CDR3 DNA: TGTGCCAGCAGCTTAGTGGGACAGGGGGACTATGGCTACACCTTC. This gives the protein CASSLVGQGDYGYTF.

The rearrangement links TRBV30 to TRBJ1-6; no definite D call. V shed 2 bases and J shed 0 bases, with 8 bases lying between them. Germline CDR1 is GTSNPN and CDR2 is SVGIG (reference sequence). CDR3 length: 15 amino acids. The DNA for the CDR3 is TGTGCCTGGAGTCCCCTAAACTCCTATAATTCACCCCTCCACTTT. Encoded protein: CAWSPLNSYNSPLHF. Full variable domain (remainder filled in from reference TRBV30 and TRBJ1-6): SQTIHQWPATLVQPVGSPLSLECTVEGTSNPNLYWYRQAAGRGLQLLFYSVGIGQISSEVPQNLSASRPQDRQFILSSKKLLLSDSGFYLCAWSPLNSYNSPLHFGNGTRLTVT.

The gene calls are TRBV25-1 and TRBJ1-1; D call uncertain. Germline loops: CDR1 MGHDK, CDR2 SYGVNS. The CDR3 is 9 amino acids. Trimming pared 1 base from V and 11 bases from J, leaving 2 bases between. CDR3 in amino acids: CASSEWAFF. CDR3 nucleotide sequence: TGTGCCAGCAGTGAATGGGCTTTCTTT.

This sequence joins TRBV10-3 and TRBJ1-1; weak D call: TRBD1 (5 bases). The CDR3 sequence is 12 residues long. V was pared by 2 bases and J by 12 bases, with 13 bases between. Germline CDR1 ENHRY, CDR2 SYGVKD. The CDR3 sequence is CAISEAGSVTFF. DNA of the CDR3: TGTGCCATCAGTGAGGCAGGGTCGGTAACTTTCTTT.

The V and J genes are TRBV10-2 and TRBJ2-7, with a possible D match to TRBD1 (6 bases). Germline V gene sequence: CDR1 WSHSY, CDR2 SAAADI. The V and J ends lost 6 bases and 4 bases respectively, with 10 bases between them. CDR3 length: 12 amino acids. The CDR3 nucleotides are TGCGCCAGCAGCGGGACAACTTACGAGCAGTACTTC. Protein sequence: CASSGTTYEQYF.

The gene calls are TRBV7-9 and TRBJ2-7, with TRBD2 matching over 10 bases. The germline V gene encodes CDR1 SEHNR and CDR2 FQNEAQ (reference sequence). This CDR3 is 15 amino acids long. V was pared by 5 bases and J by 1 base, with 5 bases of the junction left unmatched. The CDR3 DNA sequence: TGTGCCAGCAGCGTCGGACTAGCGGAGTCCTACGAGCAGTACTTC. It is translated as CASSVGLAESYEQYF.

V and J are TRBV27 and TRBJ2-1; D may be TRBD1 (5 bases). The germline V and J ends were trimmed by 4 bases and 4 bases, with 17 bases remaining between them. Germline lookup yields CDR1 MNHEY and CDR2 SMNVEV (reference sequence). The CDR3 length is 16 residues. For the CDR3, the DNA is TGTGCCAGCAGTTACTCGGCAGGGCAGTTTTACAATGAGCAGTTCTTC. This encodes CASSYSAGQFYNEQFF.

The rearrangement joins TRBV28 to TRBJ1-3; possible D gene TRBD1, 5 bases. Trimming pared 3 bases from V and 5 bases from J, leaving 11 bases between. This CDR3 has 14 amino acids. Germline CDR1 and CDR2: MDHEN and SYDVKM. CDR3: CASSLRQGRNTIYF. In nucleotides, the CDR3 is TGTGCCAGCAGTTTGCGGCAGGGAAGAAACACCATATATTTT.

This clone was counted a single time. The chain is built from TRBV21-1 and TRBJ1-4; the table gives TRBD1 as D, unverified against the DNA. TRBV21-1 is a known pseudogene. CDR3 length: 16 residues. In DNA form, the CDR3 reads TGTGCCAGCAGCCAACATCGGGACAGTAGTTTGGTAAAACTGTTTTTT. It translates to CASSQHRDSSLVKLFF.

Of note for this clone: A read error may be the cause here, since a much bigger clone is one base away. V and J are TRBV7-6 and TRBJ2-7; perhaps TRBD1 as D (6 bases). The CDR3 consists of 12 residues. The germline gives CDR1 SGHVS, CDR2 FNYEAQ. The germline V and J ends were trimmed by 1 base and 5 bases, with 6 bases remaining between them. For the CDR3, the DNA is TGTGCCAGCAGCTTAGGGACAGACGAGCAGTACTTC. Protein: CASSLGTDEQYF.

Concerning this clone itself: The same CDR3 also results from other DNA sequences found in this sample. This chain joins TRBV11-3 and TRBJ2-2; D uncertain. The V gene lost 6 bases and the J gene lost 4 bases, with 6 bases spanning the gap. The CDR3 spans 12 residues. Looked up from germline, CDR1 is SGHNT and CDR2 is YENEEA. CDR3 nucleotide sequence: TGTGCCAGCAGTCTTAGCACCGGGGAGCTGTTTTTT. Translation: CASSLSTGELFF.

This CDR3 reads CASSLFFDTGELFF. The CDR3 region has the DNA TGCGCCAGCAGCTTGTTTTTCGACACCGGGGAGCTGTTTTTT. The chain joins TRBV5-1 to TRBJ2-2; D unresolved. Germline V gene sequence: CDR1 SGHRS, CDR2 YFSETQ. The CDR3 has 14 residues. V was trimmed by 1 base and J by 3 bases, leaving 7 bases between them.

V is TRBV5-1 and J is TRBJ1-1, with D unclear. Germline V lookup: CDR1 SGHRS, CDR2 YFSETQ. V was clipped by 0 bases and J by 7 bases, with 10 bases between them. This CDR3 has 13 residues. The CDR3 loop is CASSLALAGEAFF. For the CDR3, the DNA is TGCGCCAGCAGCTTGGCCCTGGCTGGTGAAGCTTTCTTT.

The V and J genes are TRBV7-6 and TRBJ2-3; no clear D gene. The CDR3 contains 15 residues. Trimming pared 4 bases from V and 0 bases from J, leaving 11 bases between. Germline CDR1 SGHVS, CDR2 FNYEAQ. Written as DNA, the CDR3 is TGTGCCAGCAGCTCAGCTGGATCAAGCACAGATACGCAGTATTTT. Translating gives CASSSAGSSTDTQYF.

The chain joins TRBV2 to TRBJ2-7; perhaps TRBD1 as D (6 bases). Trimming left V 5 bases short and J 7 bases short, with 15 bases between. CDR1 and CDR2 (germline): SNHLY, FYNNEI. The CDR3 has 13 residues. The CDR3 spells CASSSQGLREQYF. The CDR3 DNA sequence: TGTGCCAGCAGTAGCCAGGGGTTGCGAGAGCAGTACTTC.

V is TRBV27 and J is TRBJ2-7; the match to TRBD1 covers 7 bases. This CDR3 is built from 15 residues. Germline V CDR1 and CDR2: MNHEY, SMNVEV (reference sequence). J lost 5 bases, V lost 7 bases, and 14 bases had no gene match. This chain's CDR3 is CASTPRGGYQNEQYF. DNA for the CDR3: TGTGCCAGCACCCCCAGAGGGGGCTATCAAAACGAGCAGTACTTC.